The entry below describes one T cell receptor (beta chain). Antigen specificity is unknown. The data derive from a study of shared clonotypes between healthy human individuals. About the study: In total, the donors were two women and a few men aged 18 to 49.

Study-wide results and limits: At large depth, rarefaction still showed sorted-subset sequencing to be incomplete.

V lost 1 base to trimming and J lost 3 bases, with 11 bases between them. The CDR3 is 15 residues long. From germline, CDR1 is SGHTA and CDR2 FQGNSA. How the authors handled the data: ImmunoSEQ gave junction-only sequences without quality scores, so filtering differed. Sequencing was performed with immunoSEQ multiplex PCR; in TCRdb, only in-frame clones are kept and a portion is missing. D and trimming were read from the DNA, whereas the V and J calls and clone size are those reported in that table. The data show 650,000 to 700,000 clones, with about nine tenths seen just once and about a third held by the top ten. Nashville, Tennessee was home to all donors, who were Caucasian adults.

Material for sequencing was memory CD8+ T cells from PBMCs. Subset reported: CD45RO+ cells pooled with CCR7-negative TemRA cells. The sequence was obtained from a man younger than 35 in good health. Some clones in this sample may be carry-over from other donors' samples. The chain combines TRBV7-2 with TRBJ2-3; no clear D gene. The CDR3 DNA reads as TGTGCCAGCAGCTTAGGGTACAGCTTAACAGATACGCAGTATTTT. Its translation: CASSLGYSLTDTQYF.